Listed here are 11 T cell receptor beta chains from one sample, sequenced in a study of tumor T cells in aggressive B-cell lymphoma (dated by TCRdb to about 2017). Receptors were amplified or captured by the immunoSEQ multiplex PCR assay. TCRdb re-hosts the immuneACCESS table, in-frame sequences only. Its copies lack some clones; in the studies checked, an unresolved V gene accounts for under half of them, and the cause for the rest is not known. The sample records about 10,000 clones, about 82% of which are singletons. The ten biggest clones cover roughly 4.7% of the sample. The source material was tumor tissue. These receptors all come from an adult with diffuse large B cell lymphoma.

J is TRBJ1-6 and V is TRBV11-2; 7 bases agree with TRBD1. Trimming at V came to 4 bases and at J to 10 bases, leaving 10 bases not matched to a gene. The CDR3 has 15 amino acids. The germline CDR1 and CDR2 sequences are SGHAT and FQNNGV. The CDR3 loop reads CASSSAGHRGSPLHF. The CDR3 nucleotides read TGTGCCAGCAGCTCCGCGGGACACAGGGGATCACCCCTCCACTTT.

This clone was found once. The chain recombines TRBV5-6 with TRBJ2-3, with D perhaps matching TRBD1 (6 bases). The CDR3 covers 16 residues. V gave up 1 base and J gave up 4 bases, with 16 bases separating them. CDR1 is SGHDT and CDR2 is YYEEEE in the germline V gene. CDR3 sequence reads: CASSLLGVTGPDTQYF. The CDR3 nucleotides read TGTGCCAGCAGCTTGCTGGGGGTTACAGGGCCAGATACGCAGTATTTT.

Comment on this clone: The sample carries other DNA sequences with the same CDR3. The chain joins TRBV7-9 to TRBJ2-7, with D tentatively TRBD2 (6 bases). Germline loops: CDR1 SEHNR, CDR2 FQNEAQ (reference sequence). V lost 6 bases, J lost 3 bases, and 9 bases lay in between. This CDR3 is 12 amino acids long. CDR3 sequence reads: CASSSTSYEQYF. CDR3 nucleotide sequence: TGTGCCAGCAGTTCGACTAGCTACGAGCAGTACTTC.

CDR3 coding DNA: TGTGCCAGCAGTCTTGACCAGCGGGGATACAATGAGCAGTTCTTC. This encodes CASSLDQRGYNEQFF. V usage is TRBV27 and J usage is TRBJ2-1; 7 nucleotides align to TRBD2. The V gene's germline CDR1 is MNHEY and CDR2 SMNVEV (reference sequence). The V segment lost 5 bases and the J segment 4 bases; nucleotides outside the gene matches: 8. CDR3 size: 15 residues.

V and J are TRBV19 and TRBJ1-1, with TRBD1 matching 7 bases. The CDR3 is made up of 14 amino acids. Germline CDR1 and CDR2: LNHDA and SQIVND (reference sequence). Trimming at V came to 0 bases and at J to 7 bases, leaving 5 bases not matched to a gene. The CDR3 nucleotides are TGTGCCAGTAGTATAGATCCCAGGGGGATTGAAGCTTTCTTT. Encoded protein: CASSIDPRGIEAFF.

The rearrangement links TRBV7-2 to TRBJ2-5, with D possibly matching TRBD2 (5 bases). The CDR3 spans 13 residues. The germline V gene encodes CDR1 SGHTA and CDR2 FQGNSA. V shed 5 bases and J shed 9 bases, with 16 bases lying between them. The DNA for the CDR3 is TGTGCCAGCAGCGAGAGGGTGGCTAAGGCCCAGTACTTC. This gives the protein CASSERVAKAQYF.

The chain is built from TRBV27 and TRBJ2-4, with D hard to call. V lost 2 bases to trimming and J lost 3 bases, with 11 bases between them. This CDR3 spans 15 amino acids. CDR1 and CDR2 from the germline V gene are MNHEY and SMNVEV (reference sequence). CDR3 DNA sequence: TGTGCCAGCAGTTTAAGAGCCGGTAACAAAAACATTCAGTACTTC. It yields the protein CASSLRAGNKNIQYF.

Only a few counts were recorded for this clone. This rearrangement joins TRBV19 to TRBJ1-1; perhaps TRBD1 as D (6 bases). Germline V lookup: CDR1 LNHDA, CDR2 SQIVND (reference sequence). Trimming removed 3 bases at V and 1 base at J, with 15 bases between. This CDR3 comprises 16 residues. DNA of the CDR3: TGTGCCAGTAGTATCGTGGGGGGGCGGCGGAACACTGAAGCTTTCTTT. Protein sequence: CASSIVGGRRNTEAFF. Full variable domain (remainder filled in from reference TRBV19 and TRBJ1-1): DGGITQSPKYLFRKEGQNVTLSCEQNLNHDAMYWYRQDPGQGLRLIYYSQIVNDFQKGDIAEGYSVSREKKESFPLTVTSAQKNPTAFYLCASSIVGGRRNTEAFFGQGTRLTVV.

The chain employs TRBV7-8 and TRBJ1-5, with TRBD1 identical over 7 bases. Germline V gene lookup returns CDR1 SGHVS and CDR2 FQNEAQ. V was pared by 5 bases and J by 3 bases, with 10 bases of the junction left unmatched. CDR3 length equals 16 residues. In nucleotides, the CDR3 is TGTGCCAGCAGCCGGGGCGGCCAGGGGGTCAATCAGCCCCAGCATTTT. Translated, it gives CASSRGGQGVNQPQHF.

The chain couples TRBV9 to TRBJ2-1; 8 positions match TRBD2. The CDR3 length is 13 residues. Germline V CDR1 and CDR2: SGDLS, YYNGEE. Trimming cost V 5 bases and J 5 bases; bases outside gene matches: 3. As DNA, the CDR3 is TGTGCCAGCAGAGCGGGGGCCGACAATGAGCAGTTCTTC. Its translation: CASRAGADNEQFF.

V is TRBV14 and J is TRBJ2-3; a possible D gene is TRBD2 (6 bases). CDR3 length: 14 residues. Germline V CDR1 and CDR2: SGHDN, FVKESK. The V and J ends lost 4 bases and 5 bases respectively, with 13 bases between them. The CDR3 is CASSLRDFGDTQYF. In DNA form, the CDR3 reads TGTGCCAGCAGCCTGAGGGACTTCGGAGATACGCAGTATTTT.